Listed below are T cell receptor beta chains from one sample, sequenced in a study of cytomegalovirus exposure and HLA in healthy donors. The protocol was immunoSEQ multiplex PCR, while the TCRdb copy is restricted to in-frame clones and leaves out a portion. The profile shows approximately 180,000 clones, 81% of them singletons. Material for sequencing was PBMCs. Receptors were obtained from a woman under 30 in good health and CMV-seropositive. Both conserved end residues are part of each CDR3. Fields, in order: V gene, clone size, J gene, D gene, CDR3 protein, CDR3 DNA. The D gene is left open where the match is weak. Size tells how often a clone was seen (once, few, many) or the class of an expanded clone, and some rows leave it out.

TRBV5-1	.	TRBJ1-5	.	CASSEQGGGNQPQHF	TGCGCCAGCAGTGAGCAGGGAGGAGGCAATCAGCCCCAGCATTTT
TRBV6-1	.	TRBJ1-2	.	CASRPYENYGYTF	TGTGCCAGCAGACCGTACGAGAACTATGGCTACACCTTC
TRBV30	once	TRBJ2-1	TRBD2	CAWSSSGGAEQFF	TGTGCCTGGAGTTCTAGCGGGGGGGCCGAGCAGTTCTTC
TRBV4-3	.	TRBJ1-1	.	CASSQGQWTEAFF	TGCGCCAGCAGCCAAGGACAGTGGACCGAAGCTTTCTTT
TRBV19	.	TRBJ2-7	.	CATRTGTGDEQYF	TGTGCCACACGAACAGGGACCGGCGACGAGCAGTACTTC
TRBV4-1	once	TRBJ2-5	.	CASTQNWDNQETQYF	TGCGCCAGCACGCAGAACTGGGACAACCAAGAGACCCAGTACTTC
TRBV5-8	.	TRBJ1-5	TRBD1	CASSSTGGDNQPQHF	TGTGCCAGCAGCTCGACAGGGGGAGACAATCAGCCCCAGCATTTT
TRBV10-1	.	TRBJ1-2	.	CASSEREYYGYTF	TGCGCCAGCAGTGAGCGGGAATACTATGGCTACACCTTC
TRBV4-1	once	TRBJ1-2	TRBD1	CASKRRDRESHGYTF	TGCGCCAGCAAAAGACGGGACAGGGAAAGTCATGGCTACACCTTC
TRBV9	.	TRBJ2-3	.	CASSVPGTDTQYF	TGTGCCAGCAGCGTCCCCGGCACAGATACGCAGTATTTT
TRBV6-5	once	TRBJ2-7	TRBD2	CASTRSGGAEQYF	TGTGCCAGCACCCGGAGCGGGGGGGCCGAGCAGTACTTC
TRBV5-4	.	TRBJ2-5	.	CASSPRGGGQETQYF	TGTGCCAGCAGCCCCCGAGGGGGGGGCCAAGAGACCCAGTACTTC